This entry is about one T cell receptor (beta chain). Trimming took 3 bases from V and 0 from J, leaving 7 bases between them. CDR1 is MDHEN and CDR2 is SYDVKM in the germline V gene. The CDR3 runs 14 residues. TCRdb re-analysed the 5' RACE reads in MiXCR, keeping a single row per CDR3 protein. Here the sample spans about 560,000 distinct CDR3 sequences, roughly 18% being singletons. The sample originates from a study of T-cell memory formation after mild COVID-19. This chain joins TRBV28 and TRBJ2-3; D uncertain. The sequence was collected from an adult woman who had mild COVID-19 (a few samples of this study predate the infection). Cell type and time point are not known. The specimen sequenced was PBMCs or a T cell subset sorted from them (not recorded which). CDR3 region: CASSFPTSTDTQYF. The CDR3, as DNA: TGTGCCAGCAGTTTCCCTACTAGCACAGATACGCAGTATTTT.